This is a list of T cell receptor beta chains from one sample in a study of shared clonotypes between healthy human individuals. Profiling relied on immunoSEQ multiplex PCR, and the TCRdb table lists in-frame clones only, not all of them. The data hold roughly 660,000 clones, with less than 95% observed a single time. Material: memory CD8+ T cells from PBMCs. The receptors here all came from a man aged 18 to 29 in good health. Some clones in this sample may be carry-over from other donors' samples. Both conserved end residues are part of each CDR3. Fields, in order: V gene, CDR3 protein.

>TRBV7-8
CASSQLGTDTQYF
>TRBV29-1
CSVEVGGRTEAFF
>TRBV6-1
CASSEGTEGSTEAFF
>TRBV25-1
CASSPPRAASYEQYF
>TRBV5-4
CASSLGDPLLTEQYF
>TRBV7-9
CASSRTGKTDTQYF
>TRBV6-5
CASSYSNGLVVHEQFF
>TRBV28
CASSLGRKTTNEKLFF
>TRBV6-6
CASSYTRTGELFF
>TRBV23-1
CASSQSDRASSYEQYF
>TRBV7-3
CASSPESGTGGLMAFF
>TRBV7-8
CASSLDGSALWGQRNEQFF
>TRBV18
CASSPGKISYNEQFF
>TRBV28
CASSLRGSTDTQYF
>TRBV4-2
CASSQGQAAYEQYF
>TRBV5-4
CARGLGQPQHF
>TRBV5-1
CASSLAGGPHEQYF
>TRBV2
CASREKLNTEAFF
>TRBV27
CASSGLAGPRDTQYF
>TRBV4-1
CASSPTVTGGHGYTF
>TRBV6-1
CASSEYMVEQFF
>TRBV15
CATSRVGNTEAFF
>TRBV5-6
CASSFTTGYEQYF
>TRBV6-1
CASSDGQGGTGELFF
>TRBV2
CASSENLRMVGSEKLFF
>TRBV27
CASSLDRGFNIQYF
>TRBV5-6
CASSFTGQQNSPLHF
>TRBV29-1
CSVPGVIRDTQYF